This T cell receptor (beta chain) derives from a study of blood T cell repertoires in COVID-19. TCRdb's table, derived via immunoSEQ multiplex PCR, lists solely in-frame clones and lacks some. Of approximately 94,000 clones listed, 75% to 95% are singletons. The CDR3 sequence is 17 residues long. CDR1 and CDR2 from the germline V gene are KGHSH and LQKENI. V lost 0 bases to trimming and J lost 1 base, with 13 bases between them. The rearrangement joins TRBV18 to TRBJ1-5; D uncertain. The sequenced sample consisted of peripheral blood. The receptor comes from a woman aged 45 to 65 in a cohort sampled during active COVID-19. CDR3 in amino acids: CASSPPNVGRSNQPQHF. CDR3 nucleotides: TGTGCCAGCTCACCACCCAATGTTGGCAGGAGCAATCAGCCCCAGCATTTT.